The present TCR beta chain was sequenced within a study of regulatory T cells in long-lasting Graves disease. Study-level background: With positive TSH receptor antibodies and over 5 years of antithyroid drugs, Graves' disease was considered persistent. Regarding the study as a whole: Relative to new patients (roughly 980), persistent patients exhibited greater sharing of public clonotypes (about 3,000).

V gave up 0 bases and J gave up 4 bases, with 10 bases separating them. CDR1 SGDLS and CDR2 YYNGEE come from the germline V gene. The CDR3 spans 14 residues. Time point denoted: persistent/refractory GD, antithyroid drugs over 5 years with positive TRAb. PBMC RNA served as the TCR library source. Those enrolled as patients came out of an endocrinology department in Xi'an, China. A blood draw put around 9.1 milliliters of peripheral blood into EDTA tubes. This clonotype was found a few times. Its antigen remains unidentified. HTBI primers from iRepertoire and Arm-PCR of CDR3 regions yielded the TCR beta libraries. Using its own MiXCR run on the multiplex PCR reads, TCRdb lists one record per CDR3 protein. The repertoire holds about 460,000 distinct CDR3 sequences, with 20% to 25% as singletons.

The TCR was taken from a female donor with Graves disease. V usage is TRBV9 and J usage is TRBJ1-2; D is ambiguous. The material sequenced was peripheral blood mononuclear cells (PBMCs), taken when the disease was refractory, from a patient treated with antithyroid drugs. Here the CDR3 reads CASSVGQTIYGYTF. The CDR3, as DNA: TGTGCCAGCAGCGTAGGGCAGACGATCTATGGCTACACCTTC. Variable domain in full (rest from reference TRBV9 and TRBJ1-2): DSGVTQTPKHLITATGQRVTLRCSPRSGDLSVYWYQQSLDQGLQFLIQYYNGEERAKGNILERFSAQQFPDLHSELNLSSLELGDSALYFCASSVGQTIYGYTFGSGTRLTVV.